The present entry profiles one T cell receptor beta chain with its context. The data were obtained in a study of blood T cell repertoires in COVID-19. J was trimmed by 6 bases and V by 1 base; bases with no gene match: 5. The CDR3 extends over 16 amino acids. Looked up from germline, CDR1 is LGHDT and CDR2 is YNNKEL (reference sequence). Profiling relied on immunoSEQ multiplex PCR, and the TCRdb table lists in-frame clones only, not all of them. The sample shows 170,000 or so clones, over 70% of them seen only once. The sample was peripheral blood. The TCR was taken from a woman aged 40 to 50 with COVID-19, enrolled during active disease. This rearrangement joins TRBV3-1 (or the pseudogene TRBV3-2) to TRBJ1-5; 11 bases are a match to TRBD1. The CDR3 nucleotides read TGTGCCAGCAGCCAAGGGACAGGGGGCGAATTTCAGCCCCAGCATTTT. Its protein product is CASSQGTGGEFQPQHF.